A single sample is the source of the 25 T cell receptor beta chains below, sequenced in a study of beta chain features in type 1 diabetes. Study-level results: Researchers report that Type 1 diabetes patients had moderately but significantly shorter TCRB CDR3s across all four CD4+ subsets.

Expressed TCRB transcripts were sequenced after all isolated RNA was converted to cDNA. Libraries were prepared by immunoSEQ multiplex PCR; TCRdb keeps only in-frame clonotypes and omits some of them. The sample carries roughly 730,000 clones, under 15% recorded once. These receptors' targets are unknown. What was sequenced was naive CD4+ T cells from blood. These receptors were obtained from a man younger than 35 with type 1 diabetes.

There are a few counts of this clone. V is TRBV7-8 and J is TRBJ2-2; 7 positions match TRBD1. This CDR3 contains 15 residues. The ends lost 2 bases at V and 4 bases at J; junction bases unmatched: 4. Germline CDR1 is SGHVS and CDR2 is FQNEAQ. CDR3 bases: TGTGCCAGCAGCTTATCAGGGGGTGGCACCGGGGAGCTGTTTTTT. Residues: CASSLSGGGTGELFF.

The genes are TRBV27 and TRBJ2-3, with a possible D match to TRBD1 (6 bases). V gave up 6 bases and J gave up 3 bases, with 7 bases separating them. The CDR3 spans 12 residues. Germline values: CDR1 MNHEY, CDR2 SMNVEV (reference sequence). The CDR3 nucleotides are TGTGCCAGCAGGGGGGCTACAGATACGCAGTATTTT. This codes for CASRGATDTQYF.

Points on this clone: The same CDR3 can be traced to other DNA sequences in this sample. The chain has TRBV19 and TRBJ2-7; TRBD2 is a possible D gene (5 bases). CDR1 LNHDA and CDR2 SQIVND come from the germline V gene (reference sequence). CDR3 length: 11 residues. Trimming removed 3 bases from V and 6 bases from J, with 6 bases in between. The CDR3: CASSMGSEQYF. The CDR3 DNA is TGTGCCAGTAGTATGGGGAGCGAGCAGTACTTC. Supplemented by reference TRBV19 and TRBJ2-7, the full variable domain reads DGGITQSPKYLFRKEGQNVTLSCEQNLNHDAMYWYRQDPGQGLRLIYYSQIVNDFQKGDIAEGYSVSREKKESFPLTVTSAQKNPTAFYLCASSMGSEQYFGPGTRLTVT.

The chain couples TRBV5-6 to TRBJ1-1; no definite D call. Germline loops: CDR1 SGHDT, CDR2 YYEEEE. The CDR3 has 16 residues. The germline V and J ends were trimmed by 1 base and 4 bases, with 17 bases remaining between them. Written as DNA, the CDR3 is TGTGCCAGCAGCTTGAGGGCAGTACTAGGGATCACTGAAGCTTTCTTT. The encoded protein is CASSLRAVLGITEAFF.

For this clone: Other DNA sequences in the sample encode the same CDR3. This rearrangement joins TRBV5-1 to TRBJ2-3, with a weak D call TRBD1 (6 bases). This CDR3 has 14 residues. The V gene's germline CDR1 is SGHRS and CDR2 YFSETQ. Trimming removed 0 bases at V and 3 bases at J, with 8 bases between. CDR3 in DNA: TGCGCCAGCAGCTTGGGGACAGCGACAGATACGCAGTATTTT. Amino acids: CASSLGTATDTQYF.

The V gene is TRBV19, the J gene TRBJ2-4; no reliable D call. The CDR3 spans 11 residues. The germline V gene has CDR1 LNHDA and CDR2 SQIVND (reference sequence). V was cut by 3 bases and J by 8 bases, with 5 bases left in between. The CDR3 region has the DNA TGTGCCAGTAGTATCATGGACATTCAGTACTTC. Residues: CASSIMDIQYF. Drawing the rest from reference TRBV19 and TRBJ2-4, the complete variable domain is DGGITQSPKYLFRKEGQNVTLSCEQNLNHDAMYWYRQDPGQGLRLIYYSQIVNDFQKGDIAEGYSVSREKKESFPLTVTSAQKNPTAFYLCASSIMDIQYFGAGTRLSVL.

CDR3 sequence (DNA): TGTGCCAGCAGCTATAAAGGACCGGGCAACGAGCAGTACTTC. The encoded protein is CASSYKGPGNEQYF. The V call is TRBV7-9, the J call TRBJ2-7; no firm D call. The CDR3 totals 14 residues. Germline V gene lookup returns CDR1 SEHNR and CDR2 FQNEAQ (reference sequence). The V end lost 4 bases, the J end lost 5 bases, and 15 bases lay between the germline ends.

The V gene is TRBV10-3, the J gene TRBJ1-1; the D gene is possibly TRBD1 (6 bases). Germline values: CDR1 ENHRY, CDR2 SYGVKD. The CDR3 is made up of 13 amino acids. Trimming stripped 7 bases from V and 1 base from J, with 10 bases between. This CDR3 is CAINKDRNTEAFF. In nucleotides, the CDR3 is TGTGCCATCAACAAGGACAGGAACACTGAAGCTTTCTTT.

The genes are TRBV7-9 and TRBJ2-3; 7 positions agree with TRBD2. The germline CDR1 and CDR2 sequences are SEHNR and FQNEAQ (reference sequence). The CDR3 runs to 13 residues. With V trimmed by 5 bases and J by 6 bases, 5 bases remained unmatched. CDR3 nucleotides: TGTGCCAGCAGCGCAGGAGCGGGGGATACGCAGTATTTT. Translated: CASSAGAGDTQYF.

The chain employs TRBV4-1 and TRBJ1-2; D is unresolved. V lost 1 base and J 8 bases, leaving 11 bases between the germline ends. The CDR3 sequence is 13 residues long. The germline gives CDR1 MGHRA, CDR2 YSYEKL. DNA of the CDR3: TGCGCCAGCAGCCAAGGCTTCTCGGCGGGCTACACCTTC. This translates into CASSQGFSAGYTF.

In DNA, the CDR3 is TGTGCCAGCAGCCGCACGGGCGTGGGGTATGGCTACACCTTC. Protein product: CASSRTGVGYGYTF. The gene calls are TRBV6-5 and TRBJ1-2; D remains unclear. The CDR3 extends over 14 amino acids. Between the trimmed V and J ends, which lost 6 bases and 5 bases, there was a span of 16 bases. The germline gives CDR1 MNHEY, CDR2 SVGAGI.

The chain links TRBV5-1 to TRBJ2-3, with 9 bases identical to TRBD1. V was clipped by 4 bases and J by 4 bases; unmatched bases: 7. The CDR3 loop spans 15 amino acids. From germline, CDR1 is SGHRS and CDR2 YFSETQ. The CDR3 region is CASSLQGAGPDTQYF. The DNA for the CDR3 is TGCGCCAGCAGCCTACAGGGGGCCGGCCCAGATACGCAGTATTTT.

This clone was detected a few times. In nucleotides, the CDR3 is TGTGCCAGCAGCGGGACAGCTTTAGCCAAAAACATTCAGTACTTC. Translated, it gives CASSGTALAKNIQYF. The rearrangement links TRBV27 to TRBJ2-4; 7 bases map to TRBD1. CDR3 size: 15 residues. CDR1 and CDR2 from the germline V gene are MNHEY and SMNVEV (reference sequence). With V trimmed by 6 bases and J by 0 bases, 5 bases remained unmatched.

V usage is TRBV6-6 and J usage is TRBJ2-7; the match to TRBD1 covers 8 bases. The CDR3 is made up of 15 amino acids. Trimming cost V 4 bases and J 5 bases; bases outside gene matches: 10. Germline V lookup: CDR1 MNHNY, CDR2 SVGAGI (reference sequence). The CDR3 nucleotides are TGTGCCAGCAGTTCAATTCAGGGGGCGAGGGACGAGCAGTACTTC. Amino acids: CASSSIQGARDEQYF.

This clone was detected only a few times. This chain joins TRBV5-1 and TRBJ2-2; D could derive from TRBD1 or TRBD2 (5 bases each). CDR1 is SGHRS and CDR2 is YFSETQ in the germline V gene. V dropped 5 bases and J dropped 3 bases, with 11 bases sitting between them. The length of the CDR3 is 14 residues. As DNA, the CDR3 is TGCGCCAGCAGTCTGGGACCGGACACCGGGGAGCTGTTTTTT. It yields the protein CASSLGPDTGELFF.

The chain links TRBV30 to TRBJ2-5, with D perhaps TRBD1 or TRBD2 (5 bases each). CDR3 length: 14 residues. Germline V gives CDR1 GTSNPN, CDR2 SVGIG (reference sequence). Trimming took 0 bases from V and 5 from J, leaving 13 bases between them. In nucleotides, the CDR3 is TGTGCCTGGAGTGTATGGCAGGGCGGGGAGACCCAGTACTTC. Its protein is CAWSVWQGGETQYF.

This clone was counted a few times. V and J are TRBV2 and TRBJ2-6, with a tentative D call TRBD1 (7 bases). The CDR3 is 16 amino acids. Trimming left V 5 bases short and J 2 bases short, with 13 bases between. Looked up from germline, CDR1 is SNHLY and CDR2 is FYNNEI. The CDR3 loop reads CASSPQGGAGANVLTF. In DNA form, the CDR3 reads TGTGCCAGCAGTCCTCAGGGGGGAGCTGGGGCCAACGTCCTGACTTTC.

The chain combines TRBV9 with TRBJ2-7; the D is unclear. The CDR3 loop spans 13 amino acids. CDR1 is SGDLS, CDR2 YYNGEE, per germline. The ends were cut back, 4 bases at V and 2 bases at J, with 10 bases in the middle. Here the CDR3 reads CASSPHGAYEQYF. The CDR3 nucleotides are TGTGCCAGCAGCCCCCATGGGGCCTACGAGCAGTACTTC.

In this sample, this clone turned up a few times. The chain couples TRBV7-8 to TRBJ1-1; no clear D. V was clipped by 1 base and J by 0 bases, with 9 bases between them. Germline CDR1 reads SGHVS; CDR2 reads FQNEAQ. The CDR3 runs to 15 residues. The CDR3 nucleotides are TGTGCCAGCAGCTTAGTCATCCGCATGAACACTGAAGCTTTCTTT. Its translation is CASSLVIRMNTEAFF. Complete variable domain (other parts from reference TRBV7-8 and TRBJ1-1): GAGVSQSPRYKVAKRGQDVALRCDPISGHVSLFWYQQALGQGPEFLTYFQNEAQLDKSGLPSDRFFAERPEGSVSTLKIQRTQQEDSAVYLCASSLVIRMNTEAFFGQGTRLTVV.

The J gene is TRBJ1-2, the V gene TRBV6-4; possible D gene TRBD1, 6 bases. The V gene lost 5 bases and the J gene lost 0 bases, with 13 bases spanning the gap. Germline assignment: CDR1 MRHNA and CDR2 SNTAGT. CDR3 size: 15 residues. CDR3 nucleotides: TGTGCCAGCAGTATCCGGGACACAGCTAACTATGGCTACACCTTC. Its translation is CASSIRDTANYGYTF.

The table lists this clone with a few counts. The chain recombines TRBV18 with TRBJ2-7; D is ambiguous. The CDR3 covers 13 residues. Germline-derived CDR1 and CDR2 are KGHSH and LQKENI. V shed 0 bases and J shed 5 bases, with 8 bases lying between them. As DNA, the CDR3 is TGTGCCAGCTCACCACCCGGGCAGGACGAGCAGTACTTC. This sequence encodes CASSPPGQDEQYF.

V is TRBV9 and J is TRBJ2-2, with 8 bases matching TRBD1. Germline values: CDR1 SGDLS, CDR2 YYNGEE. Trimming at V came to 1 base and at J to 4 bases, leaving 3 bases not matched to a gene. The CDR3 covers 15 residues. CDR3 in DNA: TGTGCCAGCAGCGTACAGGGGGCTGGCACCGGGGAGCTGTTTTTT. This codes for CASSVQGAGTGELFF.

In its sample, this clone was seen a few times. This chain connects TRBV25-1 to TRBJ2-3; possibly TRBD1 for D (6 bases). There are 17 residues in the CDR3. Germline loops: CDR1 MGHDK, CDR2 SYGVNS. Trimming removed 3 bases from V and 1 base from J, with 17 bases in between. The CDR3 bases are TGTGCCAGCAGTGAGGGATCAGGGGCGATACGCACAGATACGCAGTATTTT. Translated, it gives CASSEGSGAIRTDTQYF.

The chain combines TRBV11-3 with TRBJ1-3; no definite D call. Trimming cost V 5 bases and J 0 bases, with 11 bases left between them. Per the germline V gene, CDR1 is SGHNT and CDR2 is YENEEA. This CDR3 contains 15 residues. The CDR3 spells CASSRDTYSGNTIYF. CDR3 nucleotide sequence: TGTGCCAGCAGCCGAGACACCTACTCTGGAAACACCATATATTTT.

The CDR3 loop is CASSSEGQGYGYTF. In DNA form, the CDR3 reads TGTGCCAGCAGTTCCGAGGGACAGGGGTATGGCTACACCTTC. The J gene is TRBJ1-2, the V gene TRBV2; 10 bases match TRBD1. This CDR3 spans 14 amino acids. V was clipped by 5 bases and J by 5 bases; unmatched bases: 5. Germline V gene data show CDR1 as SNHLY and CDR2 as FYNNEI.